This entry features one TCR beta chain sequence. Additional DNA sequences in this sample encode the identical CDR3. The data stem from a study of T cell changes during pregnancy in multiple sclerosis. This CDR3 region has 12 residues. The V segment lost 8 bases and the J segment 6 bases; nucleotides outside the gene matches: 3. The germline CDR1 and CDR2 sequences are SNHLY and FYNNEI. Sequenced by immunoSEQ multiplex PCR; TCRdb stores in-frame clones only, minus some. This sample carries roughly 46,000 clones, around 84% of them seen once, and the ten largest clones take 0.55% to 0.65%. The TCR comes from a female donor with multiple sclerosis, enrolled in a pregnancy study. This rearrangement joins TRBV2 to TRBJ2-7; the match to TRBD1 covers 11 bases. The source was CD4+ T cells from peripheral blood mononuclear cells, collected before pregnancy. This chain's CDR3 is CASGTGGGEQYF. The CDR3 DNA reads TGTGCCAGCGGGACAGGGGGAGGCGAGCAGTACTTC.